This T cell receptor beta chain stems from a study of CD8+ T cells in alopecia areata. About this clone: Its antigen is not identified.

Findings and limits, study-wide: Scalp clonality, together with expanded CD8+ clones among the top 100, fell significantly with tofacitinib. Compared with normal scalp, lesional scalp had higher clonality and more expanded CD8+ clones. Besides other cells, scalp samples also yield sequences of resident alphabeta T cells from normal skin.

This sample's treatment: oral pan-JAK inhibitor, 5-10 mg twice daily. As part of sample collection, lesional scalp punch biopsies and peripheral blood were taken from alopecia areata patients. cDNA prepared by RNA extraction and subsequent reverse transcription served as the template for sequencing. TCRdb's copy holds only in-frame clones and misses some; the assay was immunoSEQ multiplex PCR. The repertoire consists of 150,000 to 250,000 clones, with 60% to 70% occurring once and the leading ten covering approximately 3.5%. The sample in question was CD4+ T cells sorted from blood, obtained at week 4, from a patient treated with tofacitinib. This receptor was taken from a human donor with alopecia areata.

The CDR3 reads CASSHRGANGYTF. The CDR3 nucleotides read TGTGCCAGCAGCCACAGGGGGGCGAATGGCTACACCTTC. The rearrangement joins TRBV6-6 to TRBJ1-2; TRBD1 matches at 8 bases. The germline V gene has CDR1 MNHNY and CDR2 SVGAGI (reference sequence). V was clipped by 6 bases and J by 6 bases; unmatched bases: 6. CDR3 size: 13 residues.